This is a list of T cell receptor beta chains from one sample in a study of cytomegalovirus exposure and HLA in healthy donors. The data were produced by immunoSEQ multiplex PCR, yet TCRdb's version contains in-frame clones alone and is incomplete. Of fewer than 200,000 clones in the sample, around four fifths were seen once. Sequencing was carried out using PBMCs. The receptors shown here come from a woman between 45 and 60 years old in good health and CMV-seronegative. Both conserved end residues are part of each CDR3. Each record gives: J gene, clone size, D gene, V gene, CDR3 protein, CDR3 DNA. A D gene is named only where the DNA matches it firmly. Only some rows state a clone size, as once, few, many or a class for expanded clones.

TRBJ2-5 once - TRBV4-3 CASSQDPRGETQYF TGCGCCAGCAGCCAAGATCCCAGGGGTGAGACCCAGTACTTC
TRBJ1-4 - TRBD1 TRBV28 CASSLQGAIGKLFF TGTGCCAGCAGTTTACAGGGGGCCATCGGAAAACTGTTTTTT
TRBJ2-1 - - TRBV7-9 CASSLARGGYNEQFF TGTGCCAGCAGCTTAGCCAGAGGAGGGTACAATGAGCAGTTCTTC
TRBJ1-2 - - TRBV29-1 CSGSHGGGYTF TGCAGCGGCTCACATGGAGGTGGCTACACCTTC
TRBJ1-5 - TRBD1 TRBV18 CASSPATGGTQPQHF TGTGCCAGCTCACCAGCGACAGGGGGCACTCAGCCCCAGCATTTT
TRBJ2-3 - - TRBV10-3 CAISESGLKDTQYF TGTGCCATCAGTGAGTCGGGACTCAAAGATACGCAGTATTTT
TRBJ2-7 - - TRBV7-2 CASTKGRGFLYEQYF TGTGCCAGCACCAAAGGGAGGGGGTTTCTGTACGAGCAGTACTTC
TRBJ2-1 many - TRBV6-1 CASSESAGSSNEQFF TGTGCCAGCAGTGAATCGGCAGGGTCCTCCAATGAGCAGTTCTTC
TRBJ1-1 once - TRBV28 CASSPVTGGRSEAFF TGTGCCAGCAGCCCCGTTACGGGGGGAAGGTCTGAAGCTTTCTTT
TRBJ1-5 few - TRBV19 CASSIERGPRNSVRNQHF TGTGCCAGTAGTATAGAACGAGGTCCCCGGAATTCGGTAAGGAACCAGCATTTT